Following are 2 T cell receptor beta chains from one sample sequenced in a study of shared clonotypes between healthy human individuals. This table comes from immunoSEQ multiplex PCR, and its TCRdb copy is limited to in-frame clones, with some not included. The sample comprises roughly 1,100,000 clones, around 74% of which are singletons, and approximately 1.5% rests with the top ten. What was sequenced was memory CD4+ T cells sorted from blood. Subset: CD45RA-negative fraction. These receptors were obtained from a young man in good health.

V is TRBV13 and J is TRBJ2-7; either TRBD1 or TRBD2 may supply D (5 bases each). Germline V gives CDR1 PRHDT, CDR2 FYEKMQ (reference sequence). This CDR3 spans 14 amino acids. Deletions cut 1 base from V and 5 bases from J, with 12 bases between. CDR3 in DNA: TGTGCCAGCAGCTTAGAAGGGCAGGGAGACGAGCAGTACTTC. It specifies CASSLEGQGDEQYF. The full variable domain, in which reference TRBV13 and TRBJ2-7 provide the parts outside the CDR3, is AAGVIQSPRHLIKEKRETATLKCYPIPRHDTVYWYQQGPGQDPQFLISFYEKMQSDKGSIPDRFSAQQFSDYHSELNMSSLELGDSALYFCASSLEGQGDEQYFGPGTRLTVT.

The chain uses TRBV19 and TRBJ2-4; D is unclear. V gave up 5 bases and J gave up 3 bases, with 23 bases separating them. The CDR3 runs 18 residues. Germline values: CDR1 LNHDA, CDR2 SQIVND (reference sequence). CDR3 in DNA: TGTGCCAGTAGTTTGGGCACGACGGAGTGGTCGGTCAAAAACATTCAGTACTTC. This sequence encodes CASSLGTTEWSVKNIQYF.